The present T cell receptor beta chain was sequenced within a study of beta chain features in type 1 diabetes. Study outcomes and limitations: Sequencing used cDNA, and cells with high TCR expression could therefore be over-represented. Patients' naive, central memory and Treg TCRB repertoires seemed closer to one another than those of healthy donors. Among patients with Type 1 diabetes, TCRB CDR3s were moderately but significantly shorter in every one of the four CD4+ subsets.

Sequenced material consisted of expressed TCRB transcripts (all of the isolated RNA was reverse transcribed). TCRdb's table, derived via immunoSEQ multiplex PCR, lists solely in-frame clones and lacks some. This table holds over 200,000 clones, approximately 10% found once. This clone was seen a few times. The antigen is unknown. Stem cell-like memory, regulatory, central memory and naive CD4+ cells were sorted via CD45RO/CCR7/CD25/CD127/CD95/CD27. The CDR3 loop spans 14 amino acids. The ends were cut back, 3 bases at V and 4 bases at J, with 13 bases in the middle. CDR1 and CDR2 (germline): SGDLS, YYNGEE.

The V gene is TRBV9, the J gene TRBJ2-5, with D maybe TRBD2 (6 bases). Sequenced input: naive CD4+ T cells from blood. The TCR comes from a man under 40 with type 1 diabetes. The DNA of the CDR3 is TGTGCCAGCAGCGCGATGGGACTTGGAGAGACCCAGTACTTC. This codes for CASSAMGLGETQYF.